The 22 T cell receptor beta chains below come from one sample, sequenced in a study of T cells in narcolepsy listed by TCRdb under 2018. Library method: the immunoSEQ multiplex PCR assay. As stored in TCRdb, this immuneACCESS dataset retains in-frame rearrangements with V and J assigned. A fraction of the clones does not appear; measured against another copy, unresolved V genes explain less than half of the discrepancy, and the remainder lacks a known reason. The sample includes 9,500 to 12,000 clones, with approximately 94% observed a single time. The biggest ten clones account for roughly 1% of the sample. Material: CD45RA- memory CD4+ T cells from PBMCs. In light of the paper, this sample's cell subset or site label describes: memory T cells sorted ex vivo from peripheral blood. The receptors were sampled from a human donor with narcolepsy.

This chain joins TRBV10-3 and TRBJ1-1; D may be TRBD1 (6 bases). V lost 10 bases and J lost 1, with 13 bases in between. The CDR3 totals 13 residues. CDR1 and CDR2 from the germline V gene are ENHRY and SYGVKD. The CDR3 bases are TGTGCCAGCATAACAGGGACGAACACTGAAGCTTTCTTT. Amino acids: CASITGTNTEAFF.

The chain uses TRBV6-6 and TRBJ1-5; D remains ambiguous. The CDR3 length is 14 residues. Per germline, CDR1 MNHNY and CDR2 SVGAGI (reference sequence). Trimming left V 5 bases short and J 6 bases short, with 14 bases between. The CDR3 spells CASSHDWASQPQHF. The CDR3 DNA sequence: TGTGCCAGCAGTCATGATTGGGCAAGTCAGCCCCAGCATTTT.

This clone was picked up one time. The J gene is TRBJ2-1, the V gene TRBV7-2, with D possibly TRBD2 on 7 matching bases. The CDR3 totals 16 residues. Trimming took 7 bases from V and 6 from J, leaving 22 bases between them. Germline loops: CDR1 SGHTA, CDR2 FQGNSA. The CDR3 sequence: CASTLYGGPGANEQFF. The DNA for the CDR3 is TGTGCCAGCACCCTTTACGGGGGGCCCGGGGCCAATGAGCAGTTCTTC.

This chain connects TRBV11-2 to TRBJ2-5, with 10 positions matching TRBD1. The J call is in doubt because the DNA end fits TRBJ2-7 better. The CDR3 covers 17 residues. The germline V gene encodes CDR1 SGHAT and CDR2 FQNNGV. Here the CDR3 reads CASSLSPLRTGGYEQYF. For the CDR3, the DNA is TGTGCCAGCAGCTTATCCCCCCTGCGGACAGGGGGCTACGAGCAGTACTTC.

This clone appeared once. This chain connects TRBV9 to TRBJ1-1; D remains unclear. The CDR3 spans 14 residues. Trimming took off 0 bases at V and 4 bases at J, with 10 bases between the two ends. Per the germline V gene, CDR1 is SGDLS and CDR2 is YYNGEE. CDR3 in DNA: TGTGCCAGCAGCGTAGATTGGGTGAGCACTGAAGCTTTCTTT. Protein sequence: CASSVDWVSTEAFF.

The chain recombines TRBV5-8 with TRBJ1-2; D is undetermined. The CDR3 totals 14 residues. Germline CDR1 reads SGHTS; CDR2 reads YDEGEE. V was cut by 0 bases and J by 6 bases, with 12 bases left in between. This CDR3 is CASSLVGSSNGYTF. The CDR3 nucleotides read TGTGCCAGCAGCTTGGTCGGCAGTTCAAATGGCTACACCTTC. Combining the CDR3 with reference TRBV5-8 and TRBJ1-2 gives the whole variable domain EAGVTQSPTHLIKTRGQQATLRCSPISGHTSVYWYQQALGLGLQFLLWYDEGEERNRGNFPPRFSGRQFPNYSSELNVNALELEDSALYLCASSLVGSSNGYTFGSGTRLTVV.

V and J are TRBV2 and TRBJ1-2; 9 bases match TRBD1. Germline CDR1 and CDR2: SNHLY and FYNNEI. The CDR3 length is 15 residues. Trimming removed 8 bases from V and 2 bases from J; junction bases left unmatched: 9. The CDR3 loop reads CASGPPGQGNYGYTF. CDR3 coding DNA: TGTGCCAGCGGGCCGCCGGGACAGGGAAACTATGGCTACACCTTC.

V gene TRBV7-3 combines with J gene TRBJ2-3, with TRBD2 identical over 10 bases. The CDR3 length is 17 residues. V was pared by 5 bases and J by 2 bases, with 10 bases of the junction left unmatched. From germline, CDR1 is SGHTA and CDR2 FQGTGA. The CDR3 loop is CASSPLERGGYTDTQYF. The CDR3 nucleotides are TGTGCCAGCAGCCCTCTGGAGCGGGGGGGCTACACAGATACGCAGTATTTT.

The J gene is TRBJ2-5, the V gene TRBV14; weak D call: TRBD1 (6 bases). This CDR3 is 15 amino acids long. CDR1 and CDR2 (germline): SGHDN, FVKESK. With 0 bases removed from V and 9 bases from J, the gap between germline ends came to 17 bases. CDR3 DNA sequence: TGTGCCAGCAGCCAAGACTCAAGAACAGGGCGTTCCCAGTACTTC. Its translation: CASSQDSRTGRSQYF.

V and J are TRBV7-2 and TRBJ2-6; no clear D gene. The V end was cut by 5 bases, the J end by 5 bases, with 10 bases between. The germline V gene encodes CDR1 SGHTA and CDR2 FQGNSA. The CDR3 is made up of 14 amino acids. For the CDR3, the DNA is TGTGCCAGCAGCCCCCGGAATAGGGCCAACGTCCTGACTTTC. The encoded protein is CASSPRNRANVLTF.

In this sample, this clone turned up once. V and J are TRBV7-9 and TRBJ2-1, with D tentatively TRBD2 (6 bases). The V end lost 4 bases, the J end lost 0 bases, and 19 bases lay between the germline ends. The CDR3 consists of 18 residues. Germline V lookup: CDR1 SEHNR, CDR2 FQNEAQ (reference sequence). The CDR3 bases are TGTGCCAGCAGCTGGCCCCGACTAGGGACGCTCTCCTACAATGAGCAGTTCTTC. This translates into CASSWPRLGTLSYNEQFF.

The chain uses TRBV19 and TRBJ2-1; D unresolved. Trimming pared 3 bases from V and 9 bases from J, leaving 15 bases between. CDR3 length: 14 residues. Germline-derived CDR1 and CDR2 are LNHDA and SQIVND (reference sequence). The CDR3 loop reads CASSMMPAVGEQFF. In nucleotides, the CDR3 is TGTGCCAGTAGTATGATGCCAGCCGTCGGTGAGCAGTTCTTC.

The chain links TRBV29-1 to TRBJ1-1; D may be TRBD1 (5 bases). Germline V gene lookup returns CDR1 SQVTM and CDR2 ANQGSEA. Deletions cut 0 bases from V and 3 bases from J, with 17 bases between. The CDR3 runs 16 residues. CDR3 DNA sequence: TGCAGCGTTGAAGATCTTTTAGGGGTTTGGGACACTGAAGCTTTCTTT. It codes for CSVEDLLGVWDTEAFF.

As DNA, the CDR3 is TGTGCCAGCAGTTACTCCCTCGCACGCGAGCAGTACTTC. It specifies CASSYSLAREQYF. V is TRBV6-6 and J is TRBJ2-7; D is unresolved. Germline values: CDR1 MNHNY, CDR2 SVGAGI (reference sequence). V dropped 0 bases and J dropped 6 bases, with 9 bases sitting between them. This CDR3 region has 13 residues.

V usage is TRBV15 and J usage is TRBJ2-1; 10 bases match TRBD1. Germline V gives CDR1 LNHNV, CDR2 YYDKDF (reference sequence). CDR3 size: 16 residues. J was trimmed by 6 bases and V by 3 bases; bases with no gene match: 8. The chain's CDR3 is CATSRTGGPTPNEQFF. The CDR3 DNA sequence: TGTGCCACCAGCAGGACAGGGGGCCCGACGCCCAATGAGCAGTTCTTC.

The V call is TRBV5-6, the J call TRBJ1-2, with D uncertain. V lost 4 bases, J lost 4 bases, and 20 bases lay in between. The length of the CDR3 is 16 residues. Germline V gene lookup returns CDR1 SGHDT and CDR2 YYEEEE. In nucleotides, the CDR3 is TGTGCCAGCAGCCTGGATGGTGTCATACCGCCCTATGGCTACACCTTC. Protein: CASSLDGVIPPYGYTF.

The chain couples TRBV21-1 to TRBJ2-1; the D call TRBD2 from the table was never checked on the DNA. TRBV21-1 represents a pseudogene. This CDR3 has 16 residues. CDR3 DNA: TGTGCCAGCAGCAAAGAAGGGGGGAGGGGAAAGGGTGAGCAGTTCTTC. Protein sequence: CASSKEGGRGKGEQFF.

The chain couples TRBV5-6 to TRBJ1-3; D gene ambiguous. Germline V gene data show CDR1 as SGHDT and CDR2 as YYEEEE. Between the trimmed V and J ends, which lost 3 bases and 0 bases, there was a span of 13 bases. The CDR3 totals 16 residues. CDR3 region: CASSSLRRGSGNTIYF. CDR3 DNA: TGTGCCAGCAGCTCGCTAAGGCGGGGCTCTGGAAACACCATATATTTT.

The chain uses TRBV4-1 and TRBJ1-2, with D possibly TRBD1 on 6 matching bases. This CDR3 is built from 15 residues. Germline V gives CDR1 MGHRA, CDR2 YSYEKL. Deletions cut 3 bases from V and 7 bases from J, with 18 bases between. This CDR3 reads CASSQADSGIRGYTF. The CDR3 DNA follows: TGCGCCAGCAGCCAGGCGGACAGCGGGATTCGTGGCTACACCTTC.

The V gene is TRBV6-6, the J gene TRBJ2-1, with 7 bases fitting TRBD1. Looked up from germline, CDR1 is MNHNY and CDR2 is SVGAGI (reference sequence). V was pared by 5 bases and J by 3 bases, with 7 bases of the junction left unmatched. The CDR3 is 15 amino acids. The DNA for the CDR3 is TGTGCCAGCAGTGGTAGGGGGCCACTCTACAATGAGCAGTTCTTC. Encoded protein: CASSGRGPLYNEQFF.

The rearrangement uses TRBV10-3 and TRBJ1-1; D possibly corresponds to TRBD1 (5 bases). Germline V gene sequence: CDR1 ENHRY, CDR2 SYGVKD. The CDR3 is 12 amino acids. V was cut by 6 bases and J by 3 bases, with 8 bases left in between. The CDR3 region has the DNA TGTGCCATCAGCGGGGGGTACACTGAAGCTTTCTTT. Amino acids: CAISGGYTEAFF.

The CDR3: CASRYRENTGELFF. The CDR3 DNA reads TGTGCCAGCAGGTACAGGGAAAACACCGGGGAGCTGTTTTTT. The J gene is TRBJ2-2, the V gene TRBV6-1; D possibly corresponds to TRBD1 (6 bases). V lost 6 bases and J lost 2, with 10 bases in between. Germline V gene lookup returns CDR1 MNHNS and CDR2 SASEGT. CDR3 length equals 14 residues.